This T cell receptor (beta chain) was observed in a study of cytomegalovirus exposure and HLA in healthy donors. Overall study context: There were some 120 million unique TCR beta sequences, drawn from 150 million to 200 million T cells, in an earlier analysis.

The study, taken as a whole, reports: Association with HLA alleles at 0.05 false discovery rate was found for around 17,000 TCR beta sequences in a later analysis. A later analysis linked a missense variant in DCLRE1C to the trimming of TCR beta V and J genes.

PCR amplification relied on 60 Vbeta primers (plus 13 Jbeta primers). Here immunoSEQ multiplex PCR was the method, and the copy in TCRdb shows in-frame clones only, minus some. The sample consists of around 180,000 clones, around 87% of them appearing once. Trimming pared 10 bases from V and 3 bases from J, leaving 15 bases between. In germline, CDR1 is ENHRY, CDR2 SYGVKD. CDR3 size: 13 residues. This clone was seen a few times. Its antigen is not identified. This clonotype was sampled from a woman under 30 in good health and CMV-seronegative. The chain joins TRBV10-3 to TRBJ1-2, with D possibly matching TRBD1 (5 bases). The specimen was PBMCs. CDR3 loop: CATRPGRDYGYTF. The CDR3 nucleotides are TGTGCCACCAGGCCAGGGAGGGACTATGGCTACACCTTC.